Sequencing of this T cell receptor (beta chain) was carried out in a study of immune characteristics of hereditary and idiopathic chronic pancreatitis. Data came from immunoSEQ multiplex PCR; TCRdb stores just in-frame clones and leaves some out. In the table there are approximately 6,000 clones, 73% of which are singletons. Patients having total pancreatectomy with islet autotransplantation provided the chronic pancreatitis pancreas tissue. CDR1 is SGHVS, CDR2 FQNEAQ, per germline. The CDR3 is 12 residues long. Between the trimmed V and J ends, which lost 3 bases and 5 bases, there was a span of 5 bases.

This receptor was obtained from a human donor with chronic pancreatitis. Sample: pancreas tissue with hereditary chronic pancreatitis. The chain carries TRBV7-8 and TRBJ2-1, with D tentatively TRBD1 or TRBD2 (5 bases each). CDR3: CASSLGDNEQFF. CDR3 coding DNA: TGTGCCAGCAGCTTGGGGGACAATGAGCAGTTCTTC.